The 19 T cell receptor beta chains in this list originate from one sample, sequenced in a study of vaccination and CD4 T cells after COVID-19. As for treatment: approximately 11-day PBMC culture with coronavirus spike peptide pools or control peptides (ViraFEST assay). Researchers used the Oncomine TCR Beta short-read assay to sequence DNA from cultured CD4+ T cells. Each CDR3 protein is one row after TCRdb ran MiXCR on the PCR reads. Of under 20,000 distinct CDR3 sequences in the sample, approximately 80% are singletons; the top ten hold 15% to 20%. These receptors have no known antigen. The specimen was CD4+ T cells from blood, cultured in vitro, collected after SARS-CoV-2 vaccination. Receptors originate from a human donor who received a COVID-19 vaccine.

A remark on this clonotype: Its ends do not fully match the called genes, so a read error is possible. The chain carries TRBV3-1 and TRBJ2-3, with a tentative D call TRBD2 (7 bases). Per the germline V gene, CDR1 is LGHDT and CDR2 is YNNKEL (reference sequence). There are 16 residues in the CDR3. The CDR3 DNA reads TGTGCCAGCAGCCAGGGTACGGCGGGGGACACAGATACACAGTATTTT. Protein sequence: CASSQGTAGDTDTQYF.

The chain has TRBV19 and TRBJ2-1; tentatively, D is TRBD2 (5 bases). The CDR3 contains 12 residues. Trimming took off 3 bases at V and 6 bases at J, with 6 bases between the two ends. Looked up from germline, CDR1 is LNHDA and CDR2 is SQIVND (reference sequence). CDR3 in amino acids: CASSIRGNEQFF. The CDR3 DNA sequence: TGTGCCAGTAGTATTCGGGGCAATGAGCAGTTCTTC. Together with reference TRBV19 and TRBJ2-1, the CDR3 gives the full variable domain: DGGITQSPKYLFRKEGQNVTLSCEQNLNHDAMYWYRQDPGQGLRLIYYSQIVNDFQKGDIAEGYSVSREKKESFPLTVTSAQKNPTAFYLCASSIRGNEQFFGPGTRLTVL.

The chain is built from TRBV19 and TRBJ1-2, with 7 bases identical to TRBD1. This CDR3 is 13 amino acids long. With V trimmed by 6 bases and J by 3 bases, 4 bases remained unmatched. In germline, CDR1 is LNHDA, CDR2 SQIVND (reference sequence). The DNA for the CDR3 is TGTGCCAGTAGATTAGGGACAGACTATGGCTACACCTTC. Translated, it gives CASRLGTDYGYTF.

The chain recombines TRBV19 with TRBJ1-2; D unclear. This CDR3 contains 15 residues. Trimming cost V 2 bases and J 7 bases, with 17 bases left between them. Germline values: CDR1 LNHDA, CDR2 SQIVND (reference sequence). In DNA, the CDR3 is TGTGCCAGTAGTATATTAGGTCGGCGGAGGGTTGGCTACACCTTC. As protein: CASSILGRRRVGYTF.

The rearrangement links TRBV19 to TRBJ2-3; D perhaps matches TRBD1 (6 bases). The V gene lost 2 bases and the J gene lost 1 base, with 13 bases spanning the gap. CDR1 and CDR2 from the germline V gene are LNHDA and SQIVND (reference sequence). This CDR3 comprises 16 residues. The CDR3 spells CASSIMTGSGTDTQYF. CDR3 bases: TGTGCCAGTAGTATAATGACAGGTTCCGGCACAGATACGCAGTATTTT.

This sequence joins TRBV15 and TRBJ1-1; no clear D. V was shortened by 5 bases and J by 5 bases, with 9 bases between the two germline ends. In germline, CDR1 is LNHNV, CDR2 YYDKDF (reference sequence). The CDR3 sequence is 12 residues long. This CDR3 reads CATSSRWTEAFF. In nucleotides, the CDR3 is TGTGCCACCAGCTCCCGGTGGACTGAAGCTTTCTTT. Full variable domain (outside the CDR3, taken from reference TRBV15 and TRBJ1-1): DAMVIQNPRYQVTQFGKPVTLSCSQTLNHNVMYWYQQKSSQAPKLLFHYYDKDFNNEADTPDNFQSRRPNTSFCFLDIRSPGLGDTAMYLCATSSRWTEAFFGQGTRLTVV.

This clonotype was seen a handful of times. The J gene is TRBJ1-1, the V gene TRBV7-2; the D is unclear. The CDR3 covers 13 residues. The ends were cut back, 0 bases at V and 4 bases at J, with 6 bases in the middle. Germline loops: CDR1 SGHTA, CDR2 FQGNSA. Here the CDR3 reads CASSLARITEAFF. CDR3 nucleotides: TGTGCCAGCAGCTTAGCGAGAATCACTGAAGCTTTCTTT.

The rearrangement joins TRBV19 to TRBJ1-5; perhaps TRBD1 as D (5 bases). There are 13 residues in the CDR3. Deletions cut 3 bases from V and 7 bases from J, with 10 bases between. CDR1 and CDR2 (germline): LNHDA, SQIVND (reference sequence). CDR3 in DNA: TGTGCCAGTAGTATGTCGGGGGGACAGCCCCAGCATTTT. It codes for CASSMSGGQPQHF.

The rearrangement links TRBV10-3 to TRBJ1-1, with D possibly TRBD1 on 6 matching bases. CDR3 length equals 14 residues. The V and J ends lost 10 bases and 2 bases respectively, with 17 bases between them. Germline loops: CDR1 ENHRY, CDR2 SYGVKD. In DNA, the CDR3 is TGTGCCACCACGGAGACCGGGACAAACACTGAAGCTTTCTTT. Its protein product is CATTETGTNTEAFF.

The chain couples TRBV20-1 to TRBJ1-2, with a tentative D call TRBD1 (5 bases). V was cut by 0 bases and J by 5 bases, with 13 bases left in between. The CDR3 consists of 14 residues. Germline CDR1 DFQATT, CDR2 SNEGSKA (reference sequence). The DNA of the CDR3 is TGCAGTGCTAGAGATAACCGGGGGACGTATGGCTACACCTTC. It yields the protein CSARDNRGTYGYTF.

The chain links TRBV2 to TRBJ1-1; the D is unclear. CDR1 is SNHLY, CDR2 FYNNEI, per germline. V was cut by 8 bases and J by 2 bases, with 18 bases left in between. The CDR3 length is 15 residues. The CDR3 sequence: CASEFSRTHNTEAFF. CDR3 nucleotides: TGTGCCAGCGAGTTCAGTAGGACCCACAACACTGAAGCTTTCTTT. The variable domain in full, completed from reference TRBV2 and TRBJ1-1, reads EPEVTQTPSHQVTQMGQEVILRCVPISNHLYFYWYRQILGQKVEFLVSFYNNEISEKSEIFDDQFSVERPDGSNFTLKIRSTKLEDSAMYFCASEFSRTHNTEAFFGQGTRLTVV.

The chain joins TRBV18 to TRBJ1-5; tentatively, D is TRBD1 (5 bases). Trimming cost V 6 bases and J 5 bases, with 17 bases left between them. The CDR3 has 15 residues. Germline V gene data show CDR1 as KGHSH and CDR2 as LQKENI. The CDR3 DNA reads as TGTGCCAGCTCGAGAGGCGGGGGAAGCGATCAGCCCCAGCATTTT. Translated, it gives CASSRGGGSDQPQHF.

The genes are TRBV7-7 and TRBJ2-3; tentatively, D is TRBD1 (5 bases). V was pared by 6 bases and J by 4 bases, with 14 bases between. Germline lookup yields CDR1 SSHAT and CDR2 FNYEAQ (reference sequence). This CDR3 region has 14 residues. CDR3 residues: CASSPADTSDTQYF. As DNA, the CDR3 is TGTGCCAGCAGTCCGGCGGACACTTCAGATACGCAGTATTTT.

The V gene is TRBV19, the J gene TRBJ1-1, with D possibly TRBD1 on 6 matching bases. CDR3 size: 13 residues. In germline, CDR1 is LNHDA, CDR2 SQIVND (reference sequence). Trimming removed 3 bases at V and 5 bases at J, with 10 bases between. The chain's CDR3 is CASSIQRGTEAFF. The CDR3 nucleotides read TGTGCCAGTAGTATTCAAAGGGGGACTGAAGCTTTCTTT.

The V and J genes are TRBV2 and TRBJ2-1; TRBD1 matches at 9 bases. Germline V lookup: CDR1 SNHLY, CDR2 FYNNEI. Losses at the gene ends were 6 bases for V and 8 bases for J; bases not matched to a gene: 5. The CDR3 is made up of 13 amino acids. CDR3 sequence: CASRGQGTDEQFF. In nucleotides, the CDR3 is TGTGCCAGCAGAGGACAGGGGACGGATGAGCAGTTCTTC. Full variable domain (remainder filled in from reference TRBV2 and TRBJ2-1): EPEVTQTPSHQVTQMGQEVILRCVPISNHLYFYWYRQILGQKVEFLVSFYNNEISEKSEIFDDQFSVERPDGSNFTLKIRSTKLEDSAMYFCASRGQGTDEQFFGPGTRLTVL.

The genes are TRBV19 and TRBJ1-2; 10 nucleotides line up with TRBD1. Trimming at V came to 4 bases and at J to 3 bases, leaving 5 bases not matched to a gene. The CDR3 has 15 amino acids. Germline CDR1 LNHDA, CDR2 SQIVND (reference sequence). The CDR3 is CASSTPGQGHYGYTF. Written as DNA, the CDR3 is TGTGCCAGTAGTACCCCGGGACAGGGGCACTATGGCTACACCTTC.

This clonotype has only a few counts. The V and J genes are TRBV28 and TRBJ1-3; the D gene is possibly TRBD1 (5 bases). This CDR3 is built from 15 residues. Germline CDR1 reads MDHEN; CDR2 reads SYDVKM. The germline V and J ends were trimmed by 3 bases and 3 bases, with 12 bases remaining between them. The CDR3 DNA is TGTGCCAGCAGTTTCCGCGGGACTTTTGGAAACACCATATATTTT. Translated: CASSFRGTFGNTIYF.

J is TRBJ1-6 and V is TRBV27; 7 positions agree with TRBD1. This CDR3 is 15 amino acids long. Trimming cost V 6 bases and J 5 bases; bases outside gene matches: 7. The germline V gene has CDR1 MNHEY and CDR2 SMNVEV (reference sequence). The CDR3 DNA reads TGTGCCAGCAGCGAGATACAGGGGAATAATTCACCCCTCCACTTT. Its translation is CASSEIQGNNSPLHF.

This clonotype was counted a few times. The gene calls are TRBV15 and TRBJ1-5; D is unclear. V dropped 0 bases and J dropped 4 bases, with 13 bases sitting between them. CDR3 length: 16 amino acids. Germline V gene sequence: CDR1 LNHNV, CDR2 YYDKDF (reference sequence). The DNA for the CDR3 is TGTGCCACCAGCAGAGATCCGGCGAGGAGGAATCAGCCCCAGCATTTT. Translation: CATSRDPARRNQPQHF.